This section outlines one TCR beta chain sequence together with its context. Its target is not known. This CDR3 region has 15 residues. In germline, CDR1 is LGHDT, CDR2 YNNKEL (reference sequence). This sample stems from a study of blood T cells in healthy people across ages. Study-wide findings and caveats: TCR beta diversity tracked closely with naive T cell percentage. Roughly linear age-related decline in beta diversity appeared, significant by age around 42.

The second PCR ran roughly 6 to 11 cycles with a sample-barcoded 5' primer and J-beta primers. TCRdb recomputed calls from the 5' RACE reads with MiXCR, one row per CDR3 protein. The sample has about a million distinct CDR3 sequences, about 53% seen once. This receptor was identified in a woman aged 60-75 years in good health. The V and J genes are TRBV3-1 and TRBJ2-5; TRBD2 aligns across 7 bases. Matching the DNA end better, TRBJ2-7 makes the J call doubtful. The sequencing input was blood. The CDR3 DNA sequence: TGTGCCAGCAGCCAAAAAGCCGCGGGAGTATCCGAGCAGTACTTC. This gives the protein CASSQKAAGVSEQYF.